This T cell receptor (beta chain) appears in the sequencing data of a study of CD8 T cells in ankylosing spondylitis. Points from the study as a whole: A TCR beta motif made of fewer than ten highly homologous variants seemed typical of ankylosing spondylitis blood. Clones linked to the disease showed a CD8+ phenotype. They occurred at relatively low frequencies in peripheral blood. Matched ankylosing spondylitis synovial fluid reportedly showed significant enrichment of disease-linked clones.

The CDR3 length is 13 residues. CDR1 and CDR2 (germline): MNHEY, SMNVEV (reference sequence). Trimming cost V 2 bases and J 4 bases, with 6 bases left between them. TCRdb itself ran the 5' RACE reads through MiXCR, one entry per CDR3 protein. Of around 220,000 distinct CDR3 sequences in the sample, about 16% were seen once. A note on this clonotype: Its antigen is still unknown.

The chain has TRBV27 and TRBJ2-1; D not certain. The TCR was taken from a male donor with ankylosing spondylitis. The sequenced sample was blood, either unsorted or a sorted T cell fraction (not recorded which). The DNA of the CDR3 is TGTGCCAGCAGTTTAGCACAGTACAATGAGCAGTTCTTC. Its protein is CASSLAQYNEQFF.